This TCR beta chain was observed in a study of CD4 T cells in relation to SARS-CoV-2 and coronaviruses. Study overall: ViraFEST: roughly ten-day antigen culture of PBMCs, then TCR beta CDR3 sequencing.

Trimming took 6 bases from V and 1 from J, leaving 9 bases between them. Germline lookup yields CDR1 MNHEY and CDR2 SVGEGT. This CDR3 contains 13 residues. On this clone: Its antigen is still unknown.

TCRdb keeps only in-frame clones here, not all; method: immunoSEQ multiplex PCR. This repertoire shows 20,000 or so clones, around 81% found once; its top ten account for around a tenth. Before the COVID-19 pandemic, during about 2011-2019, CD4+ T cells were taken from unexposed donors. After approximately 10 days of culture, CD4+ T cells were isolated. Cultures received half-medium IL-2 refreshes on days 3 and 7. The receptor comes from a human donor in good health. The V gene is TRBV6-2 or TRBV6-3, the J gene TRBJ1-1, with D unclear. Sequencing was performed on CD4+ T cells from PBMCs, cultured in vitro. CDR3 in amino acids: CASSFGPNTEAFF. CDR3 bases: TGTGCCAGCAGCTTCGGTCCGAACACTGAAGCTTTCTTT.